This T cell receptor (beta chain) was documented in a study of cytomegalovirus exposure and HLA in healthy donors. In the PCR, 60 Vbeta and 13 Jbeta primers were used. The protocol was immunoSEQ multiplex PCR, while the TCRdb copy is restricted to in-frame clones and leaves out a portion. The sample yields some 120,000 clones, about 69% seen once. Germline lookup yields CDR1 SNHLY and CDR2 FYNNEI. The CDR3 extends over 14 amino acids. V lost 3 bases, J lost 8 bases, and 16 bases lay in between. Sequencing used PBMCs. This sequence joins TRBV2 and TRBJ1-1; possibly TRBD1 for D (5 bases). The TCR originated in a woman between 18 and 29 years old in good health and CMV-seronegative. This chain's CDR3 is CASSDRRDAQEAFF. In DNA, the CDR3 is TGTGCCAGCAGTGACAGGAGGGACGCCCAAGAAGCTTTCTTT.